Listed below are T cell receptor beta chains from one sample, sequenced in a study of shared clonotypes between healthy human individuals. Using immunoSEQ multiplex PCR, the repertoire was profiled, and TCRdb retains in-frame clones only, with some absent. The table shows around 690,000 clones, with 90% occurring only once. Specimen: memory CD8+ T cells from PBMCs. These receptors were collected from a young man in good health. Some clones in this sample may be carry-over from other donors' samples. Each CDR3 is given with its conserved first and last residue. The D gene is left open where the match is weak. Only part of the rows carry a size: once, few, many, or a class if the clone is expanded.

NA	NA	TRBJ1-2	TRBV5-4	TGTGCCAGCACCCAAGCGGGGGAATATGGCTACACCTTC	CASTQAGEYGYTF
NA	NA	TRBJ1-2	TRBV29-1	TGCAGCGTTGAAGGGTGGGGAACTACGTATGGCTACACCTTC	CSVEGWGTTYGYTF
NA	NA	TRBJ2-7	TRBV27	TGTGCCAGCAGTTTAATCGGGACGGAATACTACGAGCAGTACTTC	CASSLIGTEYYEQYF
NA	NA	TRBJ2-7	TRBV11-2	TGTGCCAGCAGCTTTGACTTCTCCTACGAGCAGTACTTC	CASSFDFSYEQYF
NA	NA	TRBJ1-1	TRBV7-2	TGTGCCAGCAGCTTAGTAAGGGTTGGGTCTACTGAAGCTTTCTTT	CASSLVRVGSTEAFF
NA	NA	TRBJ2-1	TRBV6-5	TGTGCCAGCAGTTACCGAGGAAGCAACGAGCAGTTCTTC	CASSYRGSNEQFF
NA	NA	TRBJ2-1	TRBV6-6	TGTGCCAGCAGTTATATGTGGGAAGGGCTTAATGAGCAGTTCTTC	CASSYMWEGLNEQFF
TRBD1	NA	TRBJ2-7	TRBV29-1	TGCAGCGTCGTTGGGGGACAGGGTTACGAGCAGTACTTC	CSVVGGQGYEQYF
NA	few	TRBJ1-2	TRBV7-9	TGTGCCAGCACAGGGATCAACTATGGCTACACCTTC	CASTGINYGYTF
TRBD2	NA	TRBJ2-5	TRBV28	TGTGCCAGCAGTTCCCGACTAGCGGTTCAAGAGACCCAGTACTTC	CASSSRLAVQETQYF
TRBD2	NA	TRBJ2-6	TRBV14	TGTGCCAGCAGCCAAGATCGCGGACTAGCGGGAACCGGGGCCAACGTCCTGACTTTC	CASSQDRGLAGTGANVLTF
NA	NA	TRBJ2-2	TRBV4-1	TGCGCCAGCAGCCCTAACTTGAACACCGGGGAGCTGTTTTTT	CASSPNLNTGELFF
NA	NA	TRBJ1-2	TRBV7-9	TGTGCCAGCAGTCCCGGACGATATGCTAACTATGGCTACACCTTC	CASSPGRYANYGYTF
NA	NA	TRBJ1-4	TRBV5-5	TGTGCCAGCAGCTTCGGACAAGTTAATGAAAAACTGTTTTTT	CASSFGQVNEKLFF
NA	NA	TRBJ2-1	TRBV28	TGTGCCAGCATGGTCGGAGTGGGGGATTATGAGCAGTTCTTC	CASMVGVGDYEQFF
TRBD1	NA	TRBJ1-2	TRBV27	TGTGCCAGCAGTTTAGGGACAGGGGTAGGCTACACCTTC	CASSLGTGVGYTF
TRBD1	once	TRBJ2-7	TRBV5-1	TGCGCCAGCAGCTGGGACAGCCCCGCGTCAGGGCAGTACTTC	CASSWDSPASGQYF
NA	NA	TRBJ2-5	TRBV5-1	TGCGCCAGCAGCTTGGGGCCAGGGGTTGTTGAGACCCAGTACTTC	CASSLGPGVVETQYF
NA	NA	TRBJ2-4	TRBV4-2	TGTGCCAGCAGCCAAGCGGGAGAGGGGATTGGGAACATTCAGTACTTC	CASSQAGEGIGNIQYF
TRBD1	NA	TRBJ1-1	TRBV27	TGTGCCAGCAGTTTTGGAAGACGGGCAGGGGGAGTGAACACTGAAGCTTTCTTT	CASSFGRRAGGVNTEAFF
NA	NA	TRBJ2-7	TRBV4-1	TGCGCCAGCAGCCAAGATTCGGAGACTACCTACGAGCAGTACTTC	CASSQDSETTYEQYF
TRBD2	NA	TRBJ2-4	TRBV4-3	TGCGCCAGCAGCCTCACCTACGGCGGGACTAGCGGGAGGAAAAACATTCAGTACTTC	CASSLTYGGTSGRKNIQYF
NA	NA	TRBJ2-1	TRBV7-8	TGTGCCAGCAGCGAAGACCAGGGTGTGGGATTCTGGGAGCAGTTCTTC	CASSEDQGVGFWEQFF
TRBD2	NA	TRBJ2-1	TRBV27	TGTGCCAGCCGGAAATATAGCGGGAGCTCCTACAATGAGCAGTTCTTC	CASRKYSGSSYNEQFF
NA	NA	TRBJ2-1	TRBV7-2	TGTGCCAGCAGTTCCGGACTCGGCCAGCGGACGTACAATGAGCAGTTCTTC	CASSSGLGQRTYNEQFF
TRBD1	few	TRBJ1-4	TRBV19	TGTGCCAGTCAAAGGAAGGACAGGCCTAATGAAAAACTGTTTTTT	CASQRKDRPNEKLFF
NA	NA	TRBJ2-3	TRBV7-9	TGTGCCAGCAGCCAACAGGATTCGGCAGATACGCAGTATTTT	CASSQQDSADTQYF
NA	NA	TRBJ2-3	TRBV27	TGTGCCAGCAGTTGGGAGCGATCAAACACAGATACGCAGTATTTT	CASSWERSNTDTQYF
NA	NA	TRBJ2-2	TRBV27	TGTGCCAGCAGTTCCGGGGGGAACACCGGGGAGCTGTTTTTT	CASSSGGNTGELFF
NA	NA	TRBJ2-4	TRBV19	TGTGCCAGTAGTCTCATCCCCGGGACCGTAAACATTCAGTACTTC	CASSLIPGTVNIQYF
NA	NA	TRBJ2-7	TRBV5-1	TGCGCCAGCAGCTTGGCCGGTCCGAGCTCCTACGAGCAGTACTTC	CASSLAGPSSYEQYF
NA	once	TRBJ1-1	TRBV10-3	TGTGCCATCAGTGAAGTGAGCGCGAACACTGAAGCTTTCTTT	CAISEVSANTEAFF
NA	once	TRBJ2-7	TRBV30	TGTGCCTGGAGCCTTTCAAGGGGGGGCGAGCAGTACTTC	CAWSLSRGGEQYF
TRBD2	NA	TRBJ2-1	TRBV10-1	TGCGCCAGCAGTCCTTTCGGCGGGAGTAATGAGCAGTTCTTC	CASSPFGGSNEQFF
TRBD2	NA	TRBJ2-7	TRBV4-2	TGTGCCAGCAGCCAAGGCCAGCGGGAGGTCTACGAGCAGTACTTC	CASSQGQREVYEQYF
TRBD1	NA	TRBJ1-1	TRBV28	TGTGCCAGCAGCTCAACCAGGGACAGGGGATTTAGACCTGAAGCTTTCTTT	CASSSTRDRGFRPEAFF
TRBD2	NA	TRBJ2-2	TRBV9	TGTGCCAGCAGCGTGTCCGGGGCTAGCGGGATCCCCACCGGGGAGCTGTTTTTT	CASSVSGASGIPTGELFF
NA	NA	TRBJ2-1	TRBV10-3	TGTGCCACCTGGGACAGCGGGCGCTACAATGAGCAGTTCTTC	CATWDSGRYNEQFF
TRBD1	NA	TRBJ1-1	TRBV7-9	TGTGCCAGCAGCTTCCGGACAGGAGGTTTT	CASSFRTGGF
NA	NA	TRBJ2-7	TRBV15	TGTGCCACCAGCAGAGGGGCTGGCGACGAGCAGTACTTC	CATSRGAGDEQYF
TRBD2	NA	TRBJ2-3	TRBV15	TGTGCCACCAGCTCTCGGCGGGAGGGCCTTGCAGATACGCAGTATTTT	CATSSRREGLADTQYF
TRBD2	NA	TRBJ2-7	TRBV9	TGTGCCAGCAGCGTAGGGGGAGGGGCCGACTACGAGCAGTACTTC	CASSVGGGADYEQYF